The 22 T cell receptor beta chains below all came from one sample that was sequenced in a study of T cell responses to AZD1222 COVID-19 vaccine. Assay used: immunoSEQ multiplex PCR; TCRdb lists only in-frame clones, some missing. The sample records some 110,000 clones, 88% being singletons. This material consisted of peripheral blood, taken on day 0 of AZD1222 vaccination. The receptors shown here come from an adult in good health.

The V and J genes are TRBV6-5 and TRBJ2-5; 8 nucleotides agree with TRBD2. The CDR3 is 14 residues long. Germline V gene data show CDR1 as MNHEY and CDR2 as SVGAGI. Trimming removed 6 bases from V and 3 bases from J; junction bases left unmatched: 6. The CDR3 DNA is TGTGCCAGCAGGGGGTCGGGGGGGGAAGAGACCCAGTACTTC. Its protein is CASRGSGGEETQYF.

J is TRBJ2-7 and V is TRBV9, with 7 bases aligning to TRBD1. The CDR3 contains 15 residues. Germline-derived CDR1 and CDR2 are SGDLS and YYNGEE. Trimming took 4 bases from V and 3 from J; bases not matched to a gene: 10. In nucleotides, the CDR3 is TGTGCCAGCAGCCAAGACCGGGACAGTGACTACGAGCAGTACTTC. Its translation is CASSQDRDSDYEQYF.

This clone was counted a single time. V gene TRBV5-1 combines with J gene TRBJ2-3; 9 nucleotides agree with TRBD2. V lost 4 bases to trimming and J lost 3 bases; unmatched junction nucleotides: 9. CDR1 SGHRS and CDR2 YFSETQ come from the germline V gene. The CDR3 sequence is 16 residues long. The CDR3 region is CASSLYVAGGTDTQYF. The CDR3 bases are TGCGCCAGCAGCCTATATGTGGCGGGAGGGACAGATACGCAGTATTTT. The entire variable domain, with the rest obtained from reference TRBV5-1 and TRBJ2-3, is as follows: KAGVTQTPRYLIKTRGQQVTLSCSPISGHRSVSWYQQTPGQGLQFLFEYFSETQRNKGNFPGRFSGRQFSNSRSEMNVSTLELGDSALYLCASSLYVAGGTDTQYFGPGTRLTVL.

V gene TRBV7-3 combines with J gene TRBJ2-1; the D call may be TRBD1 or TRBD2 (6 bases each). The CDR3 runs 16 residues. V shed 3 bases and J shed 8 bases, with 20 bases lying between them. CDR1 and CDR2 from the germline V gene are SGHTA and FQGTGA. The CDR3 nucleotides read TGTGCCAGCAGCTTTGGCTGGGGGGCGAGACGTGATGAGCAGTTCTTC. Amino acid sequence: CASSFGWGARRDEQFF.

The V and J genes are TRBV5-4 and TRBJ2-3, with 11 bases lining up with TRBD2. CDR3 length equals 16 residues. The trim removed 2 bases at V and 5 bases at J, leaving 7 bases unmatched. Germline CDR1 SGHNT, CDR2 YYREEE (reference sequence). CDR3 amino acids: CASSFGLAGGEDTQYF. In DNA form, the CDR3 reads TGTGCCAGCAGCTTCGGCCTAGCGGGGGGAGAAGATACGCAGTATTTT.

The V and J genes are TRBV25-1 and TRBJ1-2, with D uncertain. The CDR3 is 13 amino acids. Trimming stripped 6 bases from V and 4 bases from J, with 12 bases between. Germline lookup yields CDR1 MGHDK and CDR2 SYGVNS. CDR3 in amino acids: CASRLGGSYGYTF. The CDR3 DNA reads TGTGCCAGCAGGCTAGGTGGCTCCTATGGCTACACCTTC.

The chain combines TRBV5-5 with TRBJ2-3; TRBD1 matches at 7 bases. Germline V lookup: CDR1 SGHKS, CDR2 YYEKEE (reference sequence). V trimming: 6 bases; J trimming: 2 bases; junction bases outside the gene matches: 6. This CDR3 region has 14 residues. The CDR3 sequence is CASTLQGITDTQYF. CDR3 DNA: TGTGCCAGCACCCTACAGGGGATCACAGATACGCAGTATTTT. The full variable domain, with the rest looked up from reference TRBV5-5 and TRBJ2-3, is DAGVTQSPTHLIKTRGQQVTLRCSPISGHKSVSWYQQVLGQGPQFIFQYYEKEERGRGNFPDRFSARQFPNYSSELNVNALLLGDSALYLCASTLQGITDTQYFGPGTRLTVL.

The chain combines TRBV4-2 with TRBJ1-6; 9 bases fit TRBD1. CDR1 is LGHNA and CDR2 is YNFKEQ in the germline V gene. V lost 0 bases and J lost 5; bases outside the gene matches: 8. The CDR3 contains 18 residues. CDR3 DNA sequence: TGTGCCAGCAGCCAAGAAGGGGCCGGGACAGGGAATAATTCACCCCTCCACTTT. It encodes CASSQEGAGTGNNSPLHF.

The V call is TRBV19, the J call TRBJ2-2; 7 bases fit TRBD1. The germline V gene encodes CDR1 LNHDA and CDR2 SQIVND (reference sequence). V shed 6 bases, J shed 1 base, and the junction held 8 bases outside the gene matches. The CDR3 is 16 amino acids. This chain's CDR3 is CASSPIGQVNTGELFF. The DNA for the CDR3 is TGTGCCAGTAGCCCCATAGGACAGGTGAACACCGGGGAGCTGTTTTTT.

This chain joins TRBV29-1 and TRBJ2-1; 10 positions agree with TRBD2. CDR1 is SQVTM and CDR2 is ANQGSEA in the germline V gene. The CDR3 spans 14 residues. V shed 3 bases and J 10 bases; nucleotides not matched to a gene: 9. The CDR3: CSVDIAGGWGEQFF. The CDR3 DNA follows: TGCAGCGTTGACATAGCGGGAGGATGGGGCGAGCAGTTCTTC.

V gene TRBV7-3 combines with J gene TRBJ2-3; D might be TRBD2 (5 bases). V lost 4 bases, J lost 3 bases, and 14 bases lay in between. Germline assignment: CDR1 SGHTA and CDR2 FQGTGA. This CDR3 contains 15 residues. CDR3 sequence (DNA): TGTGCCAGCAGCTCCGGACTGGCGCGGACAGATACGCAGTATTTT. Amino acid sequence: CASSSGLARTDTQYF.

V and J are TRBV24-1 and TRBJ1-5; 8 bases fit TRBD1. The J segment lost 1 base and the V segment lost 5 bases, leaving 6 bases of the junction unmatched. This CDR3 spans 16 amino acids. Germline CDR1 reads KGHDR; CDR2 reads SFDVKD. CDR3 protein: CATSGAQGASNQPQHF. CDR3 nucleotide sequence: TGTGCCACCAGTGGCGCCCAGGGGGCGAGCAATCAGCCCCAGCATTTT.

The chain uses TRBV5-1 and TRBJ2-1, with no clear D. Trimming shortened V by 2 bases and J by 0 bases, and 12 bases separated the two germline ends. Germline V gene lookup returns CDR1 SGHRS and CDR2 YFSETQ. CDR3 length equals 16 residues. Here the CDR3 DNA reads TGCGCCAGCAGCTTAGTCAGAAGTAGCTCCTACAATGAGCAGTTCTTC. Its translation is CASSLVRSSSYNEQFF.

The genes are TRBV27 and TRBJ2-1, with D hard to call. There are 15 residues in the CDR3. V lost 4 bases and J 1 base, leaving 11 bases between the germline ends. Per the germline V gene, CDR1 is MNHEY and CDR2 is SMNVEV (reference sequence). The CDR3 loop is CASSSRFGSYNEQFF. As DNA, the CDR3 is TGTGCCAGCAGTTCCCGCTTTGGTTCCTACAATGAGCAGTTCTTC.

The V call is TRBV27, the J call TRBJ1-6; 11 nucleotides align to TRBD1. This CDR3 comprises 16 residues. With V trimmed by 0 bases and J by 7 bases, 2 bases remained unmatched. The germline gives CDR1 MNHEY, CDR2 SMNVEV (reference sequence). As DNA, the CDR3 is TGTGCCAGCAGTTTATCCTGGACAGGGGGCAATTCACCCCTCCACTTT. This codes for CASSLSWTGGNSPLHF.

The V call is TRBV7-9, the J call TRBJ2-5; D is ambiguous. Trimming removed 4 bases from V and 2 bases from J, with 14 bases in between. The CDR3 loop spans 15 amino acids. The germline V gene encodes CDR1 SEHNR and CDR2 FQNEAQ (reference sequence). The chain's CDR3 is CASSSPGMGQETQYF. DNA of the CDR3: TGTGCCAGCAGCTCACCCGGCATGGGGCAAGAGACCCAGTACTTC. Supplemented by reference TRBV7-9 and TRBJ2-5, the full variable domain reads DTGVSQNPRHKITKRGQNVTFRCDPISEHNRLYWYRQTLGQGPEFLTYFQNEAQLEKSRLLSDRFSAERPKGSFSTLEIQRTEQGDSAMYLCASSSPGMGQETQYFGPGTRLLVL.

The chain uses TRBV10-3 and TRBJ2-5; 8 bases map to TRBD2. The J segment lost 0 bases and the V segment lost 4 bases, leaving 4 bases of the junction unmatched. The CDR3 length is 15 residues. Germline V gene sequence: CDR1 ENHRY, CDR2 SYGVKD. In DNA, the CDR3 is TGTGCCATCAGTGGGAAGCGGGGGTACCAAGAGACCCAGTACTTC. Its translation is CAISGKRGYQETQYF.

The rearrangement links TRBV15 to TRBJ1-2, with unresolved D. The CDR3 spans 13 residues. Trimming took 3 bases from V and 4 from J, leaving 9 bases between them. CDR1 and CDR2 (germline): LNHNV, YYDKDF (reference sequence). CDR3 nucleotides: TGTGCCACCAGCAGCTGGCTGGGCTATGGCTACACCTTC. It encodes CATSSWLGYGYTF.

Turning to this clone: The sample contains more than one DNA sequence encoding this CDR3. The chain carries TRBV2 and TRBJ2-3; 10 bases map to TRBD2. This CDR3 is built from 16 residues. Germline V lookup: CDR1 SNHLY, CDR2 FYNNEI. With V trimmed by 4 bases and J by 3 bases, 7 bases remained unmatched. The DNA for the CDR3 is TGTGCCAGCAGTGGGGGGGCTAGCGGGAGTACAGATACGCAGTATTTT. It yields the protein CASSGGASGSTDTQYF.

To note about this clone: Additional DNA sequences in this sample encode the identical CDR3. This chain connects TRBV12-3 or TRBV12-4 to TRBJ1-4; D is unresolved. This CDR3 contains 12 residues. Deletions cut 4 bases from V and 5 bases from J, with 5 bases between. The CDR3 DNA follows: TGTGCCAGCAGTTCCCTAAATGAAAAACTGTTTTTT. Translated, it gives CASSSLNEKLFF.

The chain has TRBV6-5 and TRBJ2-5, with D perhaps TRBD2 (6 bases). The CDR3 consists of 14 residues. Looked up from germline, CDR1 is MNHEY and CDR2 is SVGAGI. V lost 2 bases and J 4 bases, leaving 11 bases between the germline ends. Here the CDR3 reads CASSYPGAGETQYF. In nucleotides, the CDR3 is TGTGCCAGCAGTTACCCGGGAGCAGGAGAGACCCAGTACTTC.

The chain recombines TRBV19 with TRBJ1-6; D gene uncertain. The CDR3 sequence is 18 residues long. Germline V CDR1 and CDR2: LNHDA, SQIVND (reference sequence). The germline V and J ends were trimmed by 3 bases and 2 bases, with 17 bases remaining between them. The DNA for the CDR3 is TGTGCCAGTAGTATGGCGGCGGTCCGTAGCGCCTATAATTCACCCCTCCACTTT. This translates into CASSMAAVRSAYNSPLHF.